Following are 30 T cell receptor beta chains from one sample sequenced in a study of T cell responses to AZD1222 COVID-19 vaccine. Assay: immunoSEQ multiplex PCR; the TCRdb copy retains only in-frame clones and omits some. This table has about 140,000 clones, roughly 93% appearing once. Source: peripheral blood, taken after recovery from COVID-19. These TCRs come from an adult who had recovered from COVID-19.

The chain links TRBV9 to TRBJ1-3; 12 positions match TRBD1. Trimming removed 0 bases from V and 6 bases from J; junction bases left unmatched: 7. CDR3 size: 17 residues. The germline CDR1 and CDR2 sequences are SGDLS and YYNGEE. The CDR3 DNA reads TGTGCCAGCAGCGTAGAAGGGACAGGGGGCCTTGTAAACACCATATATTTT. Its translation: CASSVEGTGGLVNTIYF.

V and J are TRBV27 and TRBJ2-7, with D uncertain. Per germline, CDR1 MNHEY and CDR2 SMNVEV (reference sequence). The CDR3 sequence is 11 residues long. Trimming shortened V by 3 bases and J by 5 bases, and 5 bases separated the two germline ends. The CDR3 protein is CASSFNNEQYF. In DNA form, the CDR3 reads TGTGCCAGCAGTTTTAACAACGAGCAGTACTTC.

This chain links TRBV24-1 with TRBJ1-1; possibly TRBD1 for D (5 bases). The V and J ends lost 1 base and 10 bases respectively, with 15 bases between them. The germline V gene has CDR1 KGHDR and CDR2 SFDVKD. This CDR3 region has 14 residues. The CDR3 protein is CATSDFDQVRGAFF. In DNA, the CDR3 is TGTGCCACCAGTGATTTCGACCAGGTAAGGGGAGCTTTCTTT.

This sequence joins TRBV2 and TRBJ2-7, with 9 bases fitting TRBD2. Germline-derived CDR1 and CDR2 are SNHLY and FYNNEI. The trim removed 6 bases at V and 6 bases at J, leaving 6 bases unmatched. The CDR3 runs 13 residues. DNA for the CDR3: TGTGCCAGCAGGGGGGGACTAGCAATCGAGCAGTACTTC. Translated: CASRGGLAIEQYF.

This chain joins TRBV5-1 and TRBJ2-5; TRBD1 might be the D (6 bases). V dropped 5 bases and J dropped 3 bases, with 14 bases sitting between them. In germline, CDR1 is SGHRS, CDR2 YFSETQ. The CDR3 extends over 14 amino acids. CDR3 sequence reads: CASSNPRGEETQYF. The CDR3 nucleotides are TGCGCCAGCAGTAACCCCAGGGGCGAAGAGACCCAGTACTTC. Variable domain in full (rest from reference TRBV5-1 and TRBJ2-5): KAGVTQTPRYLIKTRGQQVTLSCSPISGHRSVSWYQQTPGQGLQFLFEYFSETQRNKGNFPGRFSGRQFSNSRSEMNVSTLELGDSALYLCASSNPRGEETQYFGPGTRLLVL.

The chain employs TRBV7-9 and TRBJ1-6, with 11 bases identical to TRBD1. With 4 bases clipped from V and 9 bases from J, the junction kept 5 bases outside the gene matches. Germline V gives CDR1 SEHNR, CDR2 FQNEAQ (reference sequence). The CDR3 has 15 amino acids. The CDR3 region is CASSSGQGAGSPLHF. The CDR3 bases are TGTGCCAGCAGCTCCGGACAGGGGGCGGGTTCACCCCTCCACTTT.

V gene TRBV28 combines with J gene TRBJ1-6; 8 bases map to TRBD1. V was clipped by 6 bases and J by 5 bases; unmatched bases: 6. There are 15 residues in the CDR3. The germline gives CDR1 MDHEN, CDR2 SYDVKM. CDR3: CASRYGQGHNSPLHF. In nucleotides, the CDR3 is TGTGCCAGCAGATACGGACAGGGACATAATTCACCCCTCCACTTT.

The genes are TRBV28 and TRBJ1-5; no clear D. The CDR3 extends over 19 amino acids. Trimming left V 6 bases short and J 2 bases short, with 26 bases between. CDR1 is MDHEN and CDR2 is SYDVKM in the germline V gene. CDR3 bases: TGTGCCAGCAGCCCGAACCACCTGGGATCTAAGCGCGGCAATCAGCCCCAGCATTTT. It specifies CASSPNHLGSKRGNQPQHF.

The J gene is TRBJ1-1, the V gene TRBV5-1, with a weak D call TRBD1 (5 bases). The germline V gene encodes CDR1 SGHRS and CDR2 YFSETQ. Between the trimmed V and J ends, which lost 6 bases and 1 base, there was a span of 13 bases. There are 14 residues in the CDR3. The CDR3 nucleotides are TGCGCCAGCAACCGCTTAGGACAGAACACTGAAGCTTTCTTT. As protein: CASNRLGQNTEAFF.

The V and J genes are TRBV2 and TRBJ2-2; TRBD1 matches 10 bases. CDR3 length: 16 residues. J lost 6 bases, V lost 7 bases, and 11 bases had no gene match. Germline V CDR1 and CDR2: SNHLY, FYNNEI. The CDR3 sequence is CASIGPGTGAAGELFF. The CDR3 DNA sequence: TGTGCCAGCATAGGCCCCGGGACAGGGGCCGCCGGGGAGCTGTTTTTT.

The V call is TRBV7-9, the J call TRBJ2-5; 8 bases are a match to TRBD2. From germline, CDR1 is SEHNR and CDR2 FQNEAQ (reference sequence). V lost 1 base, J lost 6 bases, and 13 bases stayed unmatched. The CDR3 extends over 17 amino acids. The CDR3 DNA is TGTGCCAGCAGCTTAGTTGGTAGCGGGACTTTTGGAAAGACCCAGTACTTC. This codes for CASSLVGSGTFGKTQYF.

The rearrangement joins TRBV12-3 or TRBV12-4 to TRBJ2-5, with D possibly TRBD1 on 5 matching bases. This CDR3 spans 13 amino acids. V lost 3 bases and J 3 bases, leaving 8 bases between the germline ends. The CDR3 DNA reads as TGTGCCAGCAGTTTGGGGCCCGAAGAGACCCAGTACTTC. Translation: CASSLGPEETQYF.

This clone was observed once. This chain joins TRBV6-5 and TRBJ2-7; TRBD2 aligns across 7 bases. The CDR3 contains 16 residues. Germline CDR1 is MNHEY and CDR2 is SVGAGI. Unmatched junction bases numbered 6, after V lost 0 bases and J lost 1 base. The CDR3 sequence is CASSYSLAGVSYEQYF. The CDR3 bases are TGTGCCAGCAGTTACTCGTTGGCGGGAGTATCCTACGAGCAGTACTTC.

This clone was counted a single time. The rearrangement joins TRBV7-8 to TRBJ2-5, with 7 bases fitting TRBD1. The CDR3 runs 14 residues. Germline V lookup: CDR1 SGHVS, CDR2 FQNEAQ. Trimming at V came to 2 bases and at J to 2 bases, leaving 2 bases not matched to a gene. The chain's CDR3 is CASSLRDSQETQYF. CDR3 DNA: TGTGCCAGCAGCTTAAGGGACAGTCAAGAGACCCAGTACTTC.

The V and J genes are TRBV11-3 and TRBJ2-1; tentatively, D is TRBD2 (5 bases). The germline V gene has CDR1 SGHNT and CDR2 YENEEA. Trimming stripped 5 bases from V and 6 bases from J, with 14 bases between. The CDR3 has 14 amino acids. This CDR3 reads CASSAGASLNEQFF. The CDR3 DNA sequence: TGTGCCAGCAGCGCGGGCGCTAGTCTCAATGAGCAGTTCTTC.

V gene TRBV2 combines with J gene TRBJ2-7; TRBD2 agrees at 12 bases. In germline, CDR1 is SNHLY, CDR2 FYNNEI. This CDR3 contains 15 residues. Trimming took 8 bases from V and 1 from J; bases not matched to a gene: 6. CDR3 bases: TGTGCCAGCGAATCGACTAGCGGGAGATCCTACGAGCAGTACTTC. Residues: CASESTSGRSYEQYF.

The chain carries TRBV15 and TRBJ2-5; 12 nucleotides align to TRBD2. Germline V gene data show CDR1 as LNHNV and CDR2 as YYDKDF (reference sequence). This CDR3 region has 20 residues. V dropped 6 bases and J dropped 4; count of bases not matched to a gene: 21. In DNA form, the CDR3 reads TGTGCCACCAGATTTGGGGGCTCTAGCGGGAGGGCCGATCGTCGAGAGACCCAGTACTTC. Translating gives CATRFGGSSGRADRRETQYF.

The chain carries TRBV9 and TRBJ2-1; the match to TRBD1 covers 10 bases. CDR1 and CDR2 from the germline V gene are SGDLS and YYNGEE. The CDR3 is 15 amino acids. Germline trimming cut 4 bases from V and 4 bases from J; bases unmatched to any gene: 5. The CDR3 DNA reads as TGTGCCAGCAGCCCCCGGACAGGGGGGTACAATGAGCAGTTCTTC. This sequence encodes CASSPRTGGYNEQFF.

This sequence joins TRBV7-9 and TRBJ2-5, with D possibly matching TRBD2 (7 bases). This CDR3 has 14 residues. Germline-derived CDR1 and CDR2 are SEHNR and FQNEAQ (reference sequence). V was cut by 4 bases and J by 3 bases, with 12 bases left in between. This CDR3 reads CASSSRGGEETQYF. The CDR3 DNA follows: TGTGCCAGCAGCTCCAGGGGAGGGGAAGAGACCCAGTACTTC.

The chain uses TRBV3-1 (or the pseudogene TRBV3-2) and TRBJ2-7; D unclear. Per the germline V gene, CDR1 is LGHDT and CDR2 is YNNKEL (reference sequence). This CDR3 spans 14 amino acids. V lost 0 bases and J 6 bases, leaving 12 bases between the germline ends. The CDR3 loop reads CASSQDRTQAEQYF. The CDR3 DNA is TGTGCCAGCAGCCAAGATCGGACCCAGGCCGAGCAGTACTTC.

V and J are TRBV2 and TRBJ1-4, with 10 nucleotides matching TRBD1. V lost 2 bases to trimming and J lost 7 bases; unmatched junction nucleotides: 1. This CDR3 is built from 14 residues. Germline V gene lookup returns CDR1 SNHLY and CDR2 FYNNEI. CDR3 residues: CASSERTGGEKLFF. CDR3 nucleotides: TGTGCCAGCAGTGAAAGGACAGGGGGTGAAAAACTGTTTTTT. The complete variable domain, with remaining parts taken from reference TRBV2 and TRBJ1-4, reads EPEVTQTPSHQVTQMGQEVILRCVPISNHLYFYWYRQILGQKVEFLVSFYNNEISEKSEIFDDQFSVERPDGSNFTLKIRSTKLEDSAMYFCASSERTGGEKLFFGSGTQLSVL.

With regard to this clone: The sample contains more than one DNA sequence encoding this CDR3. The chain combines TRBV12-3 or TRBV12-4 with TRBJ1-1, with D maybe TRBD1 (6 bases). With 3 bases removed from V and 1 base from J, the gap between germline ends came to 6 bases. The CDR3 length is 13 residues. CDR3 amino acids: CASSLGQNTEAFF. In nucleotides, the CDR3 is TGTGCCAGCAGTTTGGGACAGAACACTGAAGCTTTCTTT.

This chain joins TRBV5-1 and TRBJ2-3; D gene uncertain. Germline-derived CDR1 and CDR2 are SGHRS and YFSETQ. Trimming shortened V by 2 bases and J by 0 bases, and 10 bases separated the two germline ends. This CDR3 region has 15 residues. CDR3 bases: TGCGCCAGCAGCTTCAACGGGCCTAGCACAGATACGCAGTATTTT. Translating gives CASSFNGPSTDTQYF.

The chain combines TRBV12-3 or TRBV12-4 with TRBJ2-7; D is ambiguous. V lost 5 bases to trimming and J lost 4 bases, with 12 bases between them. CDR3 size: 13 residues. In DNA form, the CDR3 reads TGTGCCAGCAGTCTCACGCTCATTTACGAGCAGTACTTC. This gives the protein CASSLTLIYEQYF.

Relative to its sample, this clone is hyperexpanded. V is TRBV5-6 and J is TRBJ2-1, with D possibly being TRBD1 or TRBD2 (5 bases each). The germline V and J ends were trimmed by 4 bases and 9 bases, with 17 bases remaining between them. Germline-derived CDR1 and CDR2 are SGHDT and YYEEEE. CDR3 size: 14 residues. CDR3 residues: CASSPTLGEFEQFF. CDR3 nucleotide sequence: TGTGCCAGCAGCCCCACCTTGGGGGAGTTTGAGCAGTTCTTC.

The chain has TRBV10-3 and TRBJ2-1; D possibly corresponds to TRBD1 (5 bases). Germline V gene sequence: CDR1 ENHRY, CDR2 SYGVKD. V gave up 0 bases and J gave up 4 bases, with 10 bases separating them. This CDR3 has 15 amino acids. The CDR3 loop reads CAISESTAYYNEQFF. The CDR3 DNA reads as TGTGCCATCAGTGAGTCGACAGCCTATTACAATGAGCAGTTCTTC.

This sequence joins TRBV30 and TRBJ1-2, with D unclear. The CDR3 has 12 amino acids. V shed 7 bases and J shed 2 bases, with 11 bases lying between them. The V gene's germline CDR1 is GTSNPN and CDR2 SVGIG (reference sequence). The CDR3 loop is CAYSTENYGYTF. The CDR3 DNA follows: TGTGCCTACTCAACAGAGAACTATGGCTACACCTTC. The entire variable domain, with the rest obtained from reference TRBV30 and TRBJ1-2, is as follows: SQTIHQWPATLVQPVGSPLSLECTVEGTSNPNLYWYRQAAGRGLQLLFYSVGIGQISSEVPQNLSASRPQDRQFILSSKKLLLSDSGFYLCAYSTENYGYTFGSGTRLTVV.

This chain joins TRBV2 and TRBJ2-7; D assignment may be TRBD1 or TRBD2 (5 bases each). V gave up 11 bases and J gave up 0 bases, with 14 bases separating them. The CDR3 is 13 amino acids. CDR1 is SNHLY, CDR2 FYNNEI, per germline. DNA for the CDR3: TGTGCCTCCGGGGACCGGGCCTCCTACGAGCAGTACTTC. Residues: CASGDRASYEQYF.

This chain uses TRBV6-5 with TRBJ2-3; a weak D match, TRBD2 (5 bases). This CDR3 is 14 amino acids long. CDR1 and CDR2 from the germline V gene are MNHEY and SVGAGI. V lost 7 bases to trimming and J lost 2 bases, with 13 bases between them. CDR3 sequence: CASTLGLTTDTQYF. CDR3 nucleotides: TGTGCCAGCACCCTTGGACTTACCACAGATACGCAGTATTTT.

The CDR3 loop reads CASNLASGMGGELFF. CDR3 nucleotide sequence: TGTGCCAGTAATTTGGCTAGCGGGATGGGCGGGGAGCTGTTTTTT. The rearrangement links TRBV19 to TRBJ2-2, with 9 bases identical to TRBD2. Trimming removed 7 bases from V and 7 bases from J; junction bases left unmatched: 10. Germline loops: CDR1 LNHDA, CDR2 SQIVND (reference sequence). The length of the CDR3 is 15 residues. The complete variable domain, with remaining parts taken from reference TRBV19 and TRBJ2-2, reads DGGITQSPKYLFRKEGQNVTLSCEQNLNHDAMYWYRQDPGQGLRLIYYSQIVNDFQKGDIAEGYSVSREKKESFPLTVTSAQKNPTAFYLCASNLASGMGGELFFGEGSRLTVL.